The clone carrying this TCR beta chain has just a few counts. Its specificity is not known. Reverse transcription of all isolated RNA meant that expressed TCRB transcripts were sequenced. Profiling relied on immunoSEQ multiplex PCR, and the TCRdb table lists in-frame clones only, not all of them. The data hold 350,000 to 450,000 clones, with more than 11% observed a single time. V shed 4 bases and J shed 0 bases, with 7 bases lying between them. Germline V gene data show CDR1 as SGHNT and CDR2 as YYREEE (reference sequence). CDR3 length: 13 amino acids. Sorting that relied on CD45RO/CCR7/CD25/CD127/CD95/CD27 yielded CD4+ naive, central memory, regulatory and stem cell-like memory cells. The record originates from a study of beta chain features in type 1 diabetes. Whole-study results and caveats: Shortening of TCRB CDR3s, moderate but significant, appeared in all four CD4+ subsets of Type 1 diabetes patients. For type 1 diabetes patients, VDJ junctions showed fewer insertions and more deletions.

The sequencing sample was made of naive CD4+ T cells from blood. This sequence joins TRBV5-4 and TRBJ1-1; D not resolved. The receptor's source is a man younger than 45 in good health. The CDR3 DNA reads as TGTGCCAGCAGCGCCCAAATGAACACTGAAGCTTTCTTT. Translated: CASSAQMNTEAFF.